This TCR beta chain emerged from a study of T cell changes during pregnancy in multiple sclerosis. Germline trimming cut 0 bases from V and 1 base from J; bases unmatched to any gene: 5. This CDR3 has 18 amino acids. Germline V lookup: CDR1 SGHRS, CDR2 YFSETQ. Sequenced by immunoSEQ multiplex PCR; TCRdb stores in-frame clones only, minus some. The table has around 86,000 clones, about 93% seen once. The sequences come from peripheral blood, collected in the first trimester of pregnancy. This clonotype was sampled from a female donor with multiple sclerosis, enrolled in a pregnancy study. V gene TRBV5-1 combines with J gene TRBJ2-4, with TRBD2 identical over 12 bases. CDR3 residues: CASSLGLAGVVAKNIQYF. The CDR3, as DNA: TGCGCCAGCAGCTTGGGACTAGCGGGAGTCGTGGCCAAAAACATTCAGTACTTC.